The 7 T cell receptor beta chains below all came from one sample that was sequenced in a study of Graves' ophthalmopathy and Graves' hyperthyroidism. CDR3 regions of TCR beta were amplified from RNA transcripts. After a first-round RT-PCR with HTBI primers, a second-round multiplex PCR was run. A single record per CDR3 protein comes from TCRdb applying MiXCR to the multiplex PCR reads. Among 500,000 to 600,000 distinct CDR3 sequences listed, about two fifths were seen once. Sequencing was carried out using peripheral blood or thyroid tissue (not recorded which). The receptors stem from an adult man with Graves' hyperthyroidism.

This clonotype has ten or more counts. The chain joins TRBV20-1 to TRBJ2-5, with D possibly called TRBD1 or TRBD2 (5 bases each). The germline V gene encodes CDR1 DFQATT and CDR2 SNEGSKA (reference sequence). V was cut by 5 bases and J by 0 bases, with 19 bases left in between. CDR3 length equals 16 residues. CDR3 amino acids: CSAGTGDGSYQETQYF. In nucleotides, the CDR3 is TGCAGTGCTGGCACCGGGGACGGATCGTACCAAGAGACCCAGTACTTC.

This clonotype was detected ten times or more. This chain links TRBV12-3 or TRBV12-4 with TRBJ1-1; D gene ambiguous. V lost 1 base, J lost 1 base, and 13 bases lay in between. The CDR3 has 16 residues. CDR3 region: CASSLGWWQQNTEAFF. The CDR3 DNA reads TGTGCCAGCAGTTTAGGCTGGTGGCAGCAGAACACTGAAGCTTTCTTT.

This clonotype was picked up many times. The CDR3 is CASSRTPGQGALRSPLHF. CDR3 bases: TGTGCCAGCAGCCGCACTCCGGGACAGGGGGCTCTACGATCACCCCTCCACTTT. The chain recombines TRBV7-6 with TRBJ1-6; 12 positions match TRBD1. V trimming: 5 bases; J trimming: 10 bases; junction bases outside the gene matches: 15. CDR1 SGHVS and CDR2 FNYEAQ come from the germline V gene. This CDR3 spans 18 amino acids. Filled out from reference TRBV7-6 and TRBJ1-6, the complete variable domain reads GAGVSQSPRYKVTKRGQDVALRCDPISGHVSLYWYRQALGQGPEFLTYFNYEAQQDKSGLPNDRFSAERPEGSISTLTIQRTEQRDSAMYRCASSRTPGQGALRSPLHFGNGTRLTVT.

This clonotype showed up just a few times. The CDR3 DNA is TGTGCCAGCAGTAATCCCTTAACTGAAGCTTTCTTT. Encoded protein: CASSNPLTEAFF. The chain employs TRBV27 and TRBJ1-1; no reliable D call. This CDR3 region has 12 residues. Germline CDR1 reads MNHEY; CDR2 reads SMNVEV (reference sequence). V shed 5 bases and J shed 5 bases, with 9 bases lying between them.

The CDR3 is CASSLGTSTGAFF. CDR3 in DNA: TGTGCCAGCAGCTTAGGTACTTCCACTGGGGCTTTCTTT. This chain joins TRBV7-6 and TRBJ1-1; D call uncertain. This CDR3 comprises 13 residues. Germline CDR1 reads SGHVS; CDR2 reads FNYEAQ. V lost 1 base, J lost 11 bases, and 14 bases lay in between.

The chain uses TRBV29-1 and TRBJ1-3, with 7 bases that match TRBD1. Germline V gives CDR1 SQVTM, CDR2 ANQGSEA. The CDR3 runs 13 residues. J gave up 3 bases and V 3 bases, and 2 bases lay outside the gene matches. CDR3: CSVETGFGNTIYF. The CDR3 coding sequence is TGCAGCGTTGAGACAGGGTTTGGAAACACCATATATTTT.

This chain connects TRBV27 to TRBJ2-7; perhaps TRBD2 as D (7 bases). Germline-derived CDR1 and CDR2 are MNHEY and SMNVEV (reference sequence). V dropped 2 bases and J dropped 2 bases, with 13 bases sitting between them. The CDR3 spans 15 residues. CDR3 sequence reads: CASSLRGGPPYEQYF. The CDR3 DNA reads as TGTGCCAGCAGTTTAAGGGGGGGCCCCCCCTACGAGCAGTACTTC.